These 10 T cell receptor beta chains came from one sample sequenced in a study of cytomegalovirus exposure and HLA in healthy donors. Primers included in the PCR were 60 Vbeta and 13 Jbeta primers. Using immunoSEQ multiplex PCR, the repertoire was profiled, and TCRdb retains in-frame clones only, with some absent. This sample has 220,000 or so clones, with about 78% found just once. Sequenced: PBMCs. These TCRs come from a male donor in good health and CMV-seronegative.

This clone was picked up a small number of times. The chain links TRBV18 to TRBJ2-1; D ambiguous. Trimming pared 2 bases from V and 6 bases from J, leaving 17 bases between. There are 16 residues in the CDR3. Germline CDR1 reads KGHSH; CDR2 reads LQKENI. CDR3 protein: CASSPAMVSRFNEQFF. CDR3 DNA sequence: TGTGCCAGCTCACCAGCGATGGTTTCCCGGTTCAATGAGCAGTTCTTC.

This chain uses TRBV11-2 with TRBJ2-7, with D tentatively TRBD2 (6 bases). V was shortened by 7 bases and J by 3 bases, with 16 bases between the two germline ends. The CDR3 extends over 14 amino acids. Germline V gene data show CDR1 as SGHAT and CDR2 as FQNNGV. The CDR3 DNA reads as TGTGCCAGCACCGGACTAATGTCCAACTACGAGCAGTACTTC. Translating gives CASTGLMSNYEQYF.

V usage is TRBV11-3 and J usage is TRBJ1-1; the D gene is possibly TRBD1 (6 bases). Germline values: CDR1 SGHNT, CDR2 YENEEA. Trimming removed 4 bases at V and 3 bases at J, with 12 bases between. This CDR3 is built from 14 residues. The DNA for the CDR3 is TGTGCCAGCAGCTCCGAGGGGGGGGACACTGAAGCTTTCTTT. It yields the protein CASSSEGGDTEAFF.

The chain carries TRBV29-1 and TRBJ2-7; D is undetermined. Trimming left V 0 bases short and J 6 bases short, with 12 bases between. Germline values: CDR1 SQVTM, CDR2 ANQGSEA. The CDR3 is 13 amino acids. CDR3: CSVEDRSQVEQYF. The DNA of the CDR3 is TGCAGCGTTGAAGATCGGAGTCAAGTCGAGCAGTACTTC.

CDR3 loop: CASSVRAANTGELFF. In nucleotides, the CDR3 is TGTGCCAGCAGTGTACGAGCGGCGAACACCGGGGAGCTGTTTTTT. This chain uses TRBV2 with TRBJ2-2; D is possibly TRBD2 (5 bases). The CDR3 contains 15 residues. Germline lookup yields CDR1 SNHLY and CDR2 FYNNEI. V lost 4 bases and J lost 0, with 9 bases in between.

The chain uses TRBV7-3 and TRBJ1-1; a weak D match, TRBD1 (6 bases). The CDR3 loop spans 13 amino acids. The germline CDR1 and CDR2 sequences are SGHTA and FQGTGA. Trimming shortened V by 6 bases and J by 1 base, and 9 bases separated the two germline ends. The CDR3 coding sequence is TGTGCCAGCAGTTGGGGGCCGAACACTGAAGCTTTCTTT. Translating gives CASSWGPNTEAFF.

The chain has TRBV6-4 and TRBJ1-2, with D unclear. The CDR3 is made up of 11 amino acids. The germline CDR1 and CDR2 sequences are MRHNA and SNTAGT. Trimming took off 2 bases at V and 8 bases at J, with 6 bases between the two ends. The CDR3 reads CASSDSGGYTF. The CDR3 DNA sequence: TGTGCCAGCAGTGACAGCGGAGGCTACACCTTC.

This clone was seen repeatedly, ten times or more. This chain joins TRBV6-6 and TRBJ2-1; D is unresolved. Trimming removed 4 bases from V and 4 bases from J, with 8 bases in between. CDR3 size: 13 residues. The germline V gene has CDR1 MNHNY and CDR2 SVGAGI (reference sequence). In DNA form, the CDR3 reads TGTGCCAGCAGTTCCTCCGGTTACAATGAGCAGTTCTTC. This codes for CASSSSGYNEQFF.

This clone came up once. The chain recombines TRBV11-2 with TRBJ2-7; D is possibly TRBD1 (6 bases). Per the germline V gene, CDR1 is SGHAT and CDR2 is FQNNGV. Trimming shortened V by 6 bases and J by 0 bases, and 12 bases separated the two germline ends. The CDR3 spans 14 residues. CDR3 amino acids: CASRLQGTSYEQYF. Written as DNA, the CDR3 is TGTGCCAGCAGGTTACAGGGAACCTCCTACGAGCAGTACTTC.

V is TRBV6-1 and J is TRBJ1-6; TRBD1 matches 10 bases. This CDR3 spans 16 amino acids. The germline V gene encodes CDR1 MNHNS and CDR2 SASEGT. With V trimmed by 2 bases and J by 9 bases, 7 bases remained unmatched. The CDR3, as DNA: TGTGCCAGCAGTGAACTAACCGGGACAGGGGTTTCACCCCTCCACTTT. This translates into CASSELTGTGVSPLHF.